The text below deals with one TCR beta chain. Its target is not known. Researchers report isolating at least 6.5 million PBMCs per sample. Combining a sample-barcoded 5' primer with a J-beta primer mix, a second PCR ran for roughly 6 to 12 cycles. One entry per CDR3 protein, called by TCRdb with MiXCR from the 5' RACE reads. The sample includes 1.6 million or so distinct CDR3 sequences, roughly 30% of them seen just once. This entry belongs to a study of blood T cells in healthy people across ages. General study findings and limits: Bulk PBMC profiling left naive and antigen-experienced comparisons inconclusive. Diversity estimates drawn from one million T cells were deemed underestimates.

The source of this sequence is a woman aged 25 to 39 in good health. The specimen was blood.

CDR3 nucleotide sequence: TGCGCCAGCAATCCGGACACAACTAACTATGGCTACACCTTC. This encodes CASNPDTTNYGYTF. This chain uses TRBV4-1 with TRBJ1-2; maybe TRBD1 (5 bases). CDR3 length: 14 amino acids. Germline V gives CDR1 MGHRA, CDR2 YSYEKL. With 7 bases removed from V and 0 bases from J, the gap between germline ends came to 12 bases.